The rows below give T cell receptor beta chains drawn from one sample of a study of blood T cell repertoires in COVID-19. TCRdb keeps only in-frame clones here, not all; method: immunoSEQ multiplex PCR. The table has some 150,000 clones, 85% seen once. The specimen was peripheral blood. These receptors all stem from a human donor with acute or convalescent COVID-19. The donor label of this sample is uncertain. Each CDR3 is given with its conserved first and last residue. Fields, in order: CDR3 length, D gene, clone size, J gene, V gene, CDR3 protein, CDR3 DNA. D genes are given only for firm matches. Clone size appears in some rows only: once, few, many, or a class for an expanded clone.

length: 18
D: TRBD1
size: .
J: TRBJ2-3
V: TRBV7-6
CDR3: CASSLAGTGDIFTDTQYF
DNA: TGTGCCAGCAGCTTAGCCGGCACAGGGGACATTTTCACAGATACGCAGTATTTT

length: 15
D: TRBD2
size: .
J: TRBJ2-3
V: TRBV19
CDR3: CASSGGALGTDTQYF
DNA: TGTGCCAGTAGCGGGGGGGCTCTCGGGACAGATACGCAGTATTTT

length: 14
D: TRBD1
size: .
J: TRBJ2-1
V: TRBV10-3
CDR3: CAITRTGSYNEQFF
DNA: TGTGCCATCACACGGACAGGCTCCTACAATGAGCAGTTCTTC

length: 14
D: TRBD2
size: .
J: TRBJ2-5
V: TRBV2
CDR3: CASRAGLAEETQYF
DNA: TGTGCCAGCAGAGCGGGACTAGCGGAAGAGACCCAGTACTTC

length: 14
D: TRBD1
size: .
J: TRBJ1-5
V: TRBV28
CDR3: CASLRTGNNQPQHF
DNA: TGTGCCAGTCTCCGGACAGGGAACAATCAGCCCCAGCATTTT

length: 15
D: TRBD1
size: .
J: TRBJ1-5
V: TRBV5-8
CDR3: CASSLQGNKGQPQHF
DNA: TGTGCCAGCAGTCTACAGGGGAATAAGGGTCAGCCCCAGCATTTT

length: 15
D: TRBD1
size: .
J: TRBJ1-6
V: TRBV9
CDR3: CASSPGTGDNSPLHF
DNA: TGTGCCAGCAGCCCCGGGACAGGGGACAATTCACCCCTCCACTTT

length: 13
D: TRBD1
size: .
J: TRBJ1-2
V: TRBV7-2
CDR3: CASSFTGVYGYTF
DNA: TGTGCCAGCAGCTTCACAGGGGTCTATGGCTACACCTTC

length: 14
D: .
size: once
J: TRBJ1-6
V: TRBV27
CDR3: CASSLSYYNSPLHF
DNA: TGTGCCAGCAGTTTATCTTATTATAATTCACCCCTCCACTTT

length: 13
D: .
size: .
J: TRBJ1-1
V: TRBV6-2/TRBV6-3
CDR3: CASSRDFLTEAFF
DNA: TGTGCCAGCAGCAGGGACTTTCTCACTGAAGCTTTCTTT

length: 18
D: TRBD1
size: .
J: TRBJ2-2
V: TRBV7-9
CDR3: CASSLRDRVRYNTGELFF
DNA: TGTGCCAGCAGCTTGCGGGACAGGGTCCGGTATAACACCGGGGAGCTGTTTTTT

length: 18
D: .
size: .
J: TRBJ1-4
V: TRBV6-1
CDR3: CASRESQGLSFLDEKLFF
DNA: TGTGCCAGCAGAGAAAGTCAGGGGTTGAGTTTTTTAGATGAAAAACTGTTTTTT

length: 12
D: TRBD1
size: .
J: TRBJ1-2
V: TRBV19
CDR3: CASGQGAWGYTF
DNA: TGTGCTTCGGGACAGGGGGCTTGGGGCTACACCTTC

length: 15
D: .
size: .
J: TRBJ2-5
V: TRBV18
CDR3: CASSPPVGGGETQYF
DNA: TGTGCCAGCTCACCACCTGTAGGGGGGGGAGAGACCCAGTACTTC

length: 14
D: .
size: .
J: TRBJ1-5
V: TRBV18
CDR3: CASSPGGSNQPQHF
DNA: TGTGCCAGCTCACCGGGGGGGAGCAATCAGCCCCAGCATTTT

length: 14
D: .
size: .
J: TRBJ1-2
V: TRBV19
CDR3: CASSINSWSDGYTF
DNA: TGTGCCAGTAGTATAAATTCATGGTCAGATGGCTACACCTTC

length: 14
D: .
size: once
J: TRBJ1-2
V: TRBV5-6
CDR3: CASSLGRDYYGYTF
DNA: TGTGCCAGCAGCTTGGGCAGGGACTACTATGGCTACACCTTC

length: 10
D: .
size: .
J: TRBJ1-1
V: TRBV20-1
CDR3: CRGEDTEAFF
DNA: TGCAGGGGAGAAGACACTGAAGCTTTCTTT

length: 15
D: .
size: .
J: TRBJ1-2
V: TRBV7-2
CDR3: CASSYSSTSVYGYTF
DNA: TGTGCCAGCAGCTACAGTTCCACTAGCGTCTATGGCTACACCTTC

length: 14
D: .
size: once
J: TRBJ1-2
V: TRBV21-1
CDR3: CASSNGQENYGYTF
DNA: TGTGCCAGCAGCAACGGACAGGAGAACTATGGCTACACCTTC

length: 12
D: .
size: .
J: TRBJ2-4
V: TRBV28
CDR3: CASSPLRGIQYF
DNA: TGTGCCAGCAGTCCCCTTCGAGGCATTCAGTACTTC

length: 13
D: TRBD2
size: .
J: TRBJ2-7
V: TRBV3-1/TRBV3-2
CDR3: CASKASGSYEQYF
DNA: TGTGCCAGCAAGGCTAGCGGGTCCTACGAGCAGTACTTC